This T cell receptor beta chain was found in a study of spatial heterogeneity in lung cancer. The CDR3 runs 12 residues. Germline V gives CDR1 SGHDN, CDR2 FVKESK. V lost 0 bases and J 8 bases, leaving 5 bases between the germline ends. General study results and limits: Mutation counts in tumors were tracked by counts of expanded intratumoral alpha and beta TCRs.

This clonotype is classed as large. Its antigen is unknown. TCRdb processed the 5' RACE reads anew with MiXCR; each CDR3 protein has one entry. This table has some 1,300 distinct CDR3 sequences, 4.9% appearing once. Indicated time point: sample taken at primary tumor resection. The sequences come from lung tumor tissue, collected at surgery. The chain joins TRBV14 to TRBJ2-1; D gene unclear. The clonotype was recovered from a male donor with early-stage non-small cell lung cancer. The CDR3 coding sequence is TGTGCCAGCAGCCAAGATCGGTATGAGCAGTTCTTC. This sequence encodes CASSQDRYEQFF.